This T cell receptor (beta chain) is drawn from a study of human T cells and chemical hapten exposure. Study-level points and caveats: The number of TCRs over 1 in 1000 frequency stayed unchanged after DPC.

There are many counts of this clonotype. What it binds is not known. Extraction yielded total RNA from whole blood (unfractionated). Each cDNA molecule in the library carried unique molecular identifiers. Study processing details: Sampled TCR counts reached a median of 95,638 per sample, with values ranging from roughly 23,224 to 690,600. TCRdb itself ran the reads through MiXCR, one entry per CDR3 protein. The V and J calls shown here were made by TCRdb, not taken from the authors' results. The sample holds 120,000 or so distinct CDR3 sequences; around 8.5% are singletons and the top ten take over 1.1%. The sample comprised whole blood. This clonotype was sampled from a human donor in good health. Some clones in this sample may be carry-over from other donors' samples.

This CDR3 reads CASSPLDFAVYEQYF. The CDR3, as DNA: TGTGCCAGCTCACCTCTAGACTTTGCGGTCTACGAGCAGTACTTC. V usage is TRBV18 and J usage is TRBJ2-7, with no clear D. Per germline, CDR1 KGHSH and CDR2 LQKENI. Trimming pared 3 bases from V and 3 bases from J, leaving 15 bases between. The CDR3 contains 15 residues.